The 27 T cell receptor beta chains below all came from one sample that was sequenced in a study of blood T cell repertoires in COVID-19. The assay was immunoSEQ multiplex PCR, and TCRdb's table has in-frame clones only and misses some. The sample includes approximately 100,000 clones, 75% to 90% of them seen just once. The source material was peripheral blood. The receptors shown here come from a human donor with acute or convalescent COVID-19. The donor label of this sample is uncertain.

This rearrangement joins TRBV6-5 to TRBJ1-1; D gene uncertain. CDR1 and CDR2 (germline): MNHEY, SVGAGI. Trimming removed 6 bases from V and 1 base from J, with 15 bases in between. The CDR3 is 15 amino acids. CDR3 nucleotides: TGTGCCAGCAGGGTATCAGAGGAGTGGAACACTGAAGCTTTCTTT. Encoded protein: CASRVSEEWNTEAFF.

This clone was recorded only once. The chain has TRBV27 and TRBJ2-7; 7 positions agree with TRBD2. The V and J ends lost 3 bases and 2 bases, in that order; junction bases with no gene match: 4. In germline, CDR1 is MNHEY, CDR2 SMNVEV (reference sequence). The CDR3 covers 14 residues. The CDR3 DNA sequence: TGTGCCAGCAGTTTCGTAGCGGGCACCTACGAGCAGTACTTC. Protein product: CASSFVAGTYEQYF.

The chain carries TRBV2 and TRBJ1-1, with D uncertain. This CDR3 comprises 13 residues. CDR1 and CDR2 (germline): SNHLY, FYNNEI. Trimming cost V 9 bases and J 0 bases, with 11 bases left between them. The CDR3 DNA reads TGTGCCAGTCTAGACTCGGTGAACACTGAAGCTTTCTTT. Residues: CASLDSVNTEAFF.

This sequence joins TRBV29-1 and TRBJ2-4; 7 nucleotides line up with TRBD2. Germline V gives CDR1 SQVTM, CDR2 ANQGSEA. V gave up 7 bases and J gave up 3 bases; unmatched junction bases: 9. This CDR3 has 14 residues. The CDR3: CSAWEGLGKNIQYF. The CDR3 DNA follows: TGCAGCGCCTGGGAGGGGCTGGGCAAAAACATTCAGTACTTC.

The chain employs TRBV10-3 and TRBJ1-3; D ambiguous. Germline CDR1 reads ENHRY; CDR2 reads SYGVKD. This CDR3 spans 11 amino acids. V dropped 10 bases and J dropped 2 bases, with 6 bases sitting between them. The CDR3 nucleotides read TGTGCCACCAACACTGGAAACACCATATATTTT. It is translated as CATNTGNTIYF.

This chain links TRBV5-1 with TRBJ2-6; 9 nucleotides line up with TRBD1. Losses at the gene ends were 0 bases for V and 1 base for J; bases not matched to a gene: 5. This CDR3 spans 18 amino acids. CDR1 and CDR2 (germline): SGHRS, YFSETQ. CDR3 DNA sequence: TGCGCCAGCAGCTTGGAGGGACAGGGAGTATCTGGGGCCAACGTCCTGACTTTC. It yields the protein CASSLEGQGVSGANVLTF.

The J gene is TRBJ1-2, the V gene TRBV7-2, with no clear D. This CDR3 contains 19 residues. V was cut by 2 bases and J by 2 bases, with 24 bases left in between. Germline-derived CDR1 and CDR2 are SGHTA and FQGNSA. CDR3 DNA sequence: TGTGCCAGCAGCTTACCACCGGGAGACCCAAGGCTCCTCAACTATGGCTACACCTTC. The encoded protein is CASSLPPGDPRLLNYGYTF. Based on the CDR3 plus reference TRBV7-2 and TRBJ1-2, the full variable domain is GAGVSQSPSNKVTEKGKDVELRCDPISGHTALYWYRQSLGQGLEFLIYFQGNSAPDKSGLPSDRFSAERTGGSVSTLTIQRTQQEDSAVYLCASSLPPGDPRLLNYGYTFGSGTRLTVV.

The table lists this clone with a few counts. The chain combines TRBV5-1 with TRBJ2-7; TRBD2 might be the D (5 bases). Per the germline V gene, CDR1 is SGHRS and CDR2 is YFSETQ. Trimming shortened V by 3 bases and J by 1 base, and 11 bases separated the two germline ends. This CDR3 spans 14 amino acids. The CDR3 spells CASSSGSVSYEQYF. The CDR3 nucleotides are TGCGCCAGCAGCTCGGGGTCAGTTTCCTACGAGCAGTACTTC. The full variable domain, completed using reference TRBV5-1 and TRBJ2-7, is KAGVTQTPRYLIKTRGQQVTLSCSPISGHRSVSWYQQTPGQGLQFLFEYFSETQRNKGNFPGRFSGRQFSNSRSEMNVSTLELGDSALYLCASSSGSVSYEQYFGPGTRLTVT.

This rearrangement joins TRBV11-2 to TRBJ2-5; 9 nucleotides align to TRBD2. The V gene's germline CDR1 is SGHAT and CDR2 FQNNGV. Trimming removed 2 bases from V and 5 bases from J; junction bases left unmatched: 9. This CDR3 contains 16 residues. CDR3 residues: CASSLSAGGPEETQYF. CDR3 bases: TGTGCCAGCAGCTTATCGGCGGGAGGGCCGGAGGAGACCCAGTACTTC. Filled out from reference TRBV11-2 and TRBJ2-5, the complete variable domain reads EAGVAQSPRYKIIEKRQSVAFWCNPISGHATLYWYQQILGQGPKLLIQFQNNGVVDDSQLPKDRFSAERLKGVDSTLKIQPAKLEDSAVYLCASSLSAGGPEETQYFGPGTRLLVL.

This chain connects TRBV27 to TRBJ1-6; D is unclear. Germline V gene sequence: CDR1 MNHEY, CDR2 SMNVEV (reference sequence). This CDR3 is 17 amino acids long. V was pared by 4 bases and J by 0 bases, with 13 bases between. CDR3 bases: TGTGCCAGCAGTTCCAGGCATACCAGCTCCTATAATTCACCCCTCCACTTT. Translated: CASSSRHTSSYNSPLHF.

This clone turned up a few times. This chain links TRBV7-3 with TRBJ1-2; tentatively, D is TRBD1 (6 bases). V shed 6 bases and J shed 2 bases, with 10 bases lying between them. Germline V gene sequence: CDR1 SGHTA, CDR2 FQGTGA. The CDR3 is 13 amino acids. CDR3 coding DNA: TGTGCCAGCAGTCCGGACAGAAACTATGGCTACACCTTC. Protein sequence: CASSPDRNYGYTF.

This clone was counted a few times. CDR3 sequence: CASSLATQETQYF. CDR3 bases: TGTGCCAGCAGCTTAGCGACACAAGAGACCCAGTACTTC. The rearrangement links TRBV7-6 to TRBJ2-5; no clear D gene. Germline CDR1 reads SGHVS; CDR2 reads FNYEAQ. The CDR3 has 13 amino acids. The V end lost 0 bases, the J end lost 2 bases, and 4 bases lay between the germline ends.

The DNA of the CDR3 is TGCGCCAGCAGCTCGGACAGGTCGTACCAAGAGACCCAGTACTTC. This gives the protein CASSSDRSYQETQYF. The chain combines TRBV5-1 with TRBJ2-5; 7 bases agree with TRBD1. Per germline, CDR1 SGHRS and CDR2 YFSETQ. There are 15 residues in the CDR3. The junction had 5 bases not matched to a gene; V was cut back by 3 bases and J by 0 bases.

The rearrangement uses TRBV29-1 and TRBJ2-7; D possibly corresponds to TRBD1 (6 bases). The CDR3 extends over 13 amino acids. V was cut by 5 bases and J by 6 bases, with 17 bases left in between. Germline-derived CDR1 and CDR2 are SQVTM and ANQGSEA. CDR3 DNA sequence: TGCAGCGTTAGGAAACAGGGAAGGGGCGAGCAGTACTTC. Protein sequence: CSVRKQGRGEQYF.

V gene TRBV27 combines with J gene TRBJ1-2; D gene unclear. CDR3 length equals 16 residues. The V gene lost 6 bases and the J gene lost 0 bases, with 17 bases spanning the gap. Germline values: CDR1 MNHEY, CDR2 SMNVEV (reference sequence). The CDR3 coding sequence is TGTGCCAGCAGACAGCTGAGAAACTTAGCTAACTATGGCTACACCTTC. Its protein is CASRQLRNLANYGYTF.

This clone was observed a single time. DNA for the CDR3: TGTGCCAGCAGTTCGGTCGATGAGCAGTTCTTC. This encodes CASSSVDEQFF. The chain combines TRBV28 with TRBJ2-1; no reliable D call. Between the trimmed V and J ends, which lost 4 bases and 8 bases, there was a span of 6 bases. Germline CDR1 is MDHEN and CDR2 is SYDVKM. The CDR3 extends over 11 amino acids.

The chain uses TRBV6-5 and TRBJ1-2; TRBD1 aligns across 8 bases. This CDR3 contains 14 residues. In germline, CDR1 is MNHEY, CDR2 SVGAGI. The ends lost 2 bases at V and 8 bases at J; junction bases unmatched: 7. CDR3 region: CASSYAGQAVGYTF. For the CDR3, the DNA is TGTGCCAGCAGTTACGCGGGACAGGCCGTCGGCTACACCTTC.

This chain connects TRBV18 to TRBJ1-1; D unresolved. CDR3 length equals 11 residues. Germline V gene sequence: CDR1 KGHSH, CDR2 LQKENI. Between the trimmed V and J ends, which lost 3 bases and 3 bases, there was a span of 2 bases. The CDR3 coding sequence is TGTGCCAGCTCACCCGACACTGAAGCTTTCTTT. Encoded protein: CASSPDTEAFF.

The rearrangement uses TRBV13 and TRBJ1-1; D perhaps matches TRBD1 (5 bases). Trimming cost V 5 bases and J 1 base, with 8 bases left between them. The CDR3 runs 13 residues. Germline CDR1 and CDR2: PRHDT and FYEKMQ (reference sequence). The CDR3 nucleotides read TGTGCCAGCAGCCCAGGACAGAACACTGAAGCTTTCTTT. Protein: CASSPGQNTEAFF.

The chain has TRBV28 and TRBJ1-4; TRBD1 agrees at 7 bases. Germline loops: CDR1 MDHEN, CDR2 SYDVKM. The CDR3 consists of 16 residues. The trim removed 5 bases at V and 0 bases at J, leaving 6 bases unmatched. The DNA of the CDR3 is TGTGCCAGCAGTCCCGACAGGGCTGCAACTAATGAAAAACTGTTTTTT. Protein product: CASSPDRAATNEKLFF.

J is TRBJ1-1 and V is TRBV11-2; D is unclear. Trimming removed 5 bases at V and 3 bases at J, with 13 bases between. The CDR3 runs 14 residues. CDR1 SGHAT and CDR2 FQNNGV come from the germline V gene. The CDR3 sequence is CASSLRAWDTEAFF. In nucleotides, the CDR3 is TGTGCCAGCAGCCTCCGAGCGTGGGACACTGAAGCTTTCTTT.

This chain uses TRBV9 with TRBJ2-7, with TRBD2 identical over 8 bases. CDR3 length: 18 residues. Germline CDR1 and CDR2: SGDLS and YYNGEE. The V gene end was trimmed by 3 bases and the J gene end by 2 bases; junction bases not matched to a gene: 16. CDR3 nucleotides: TGTGCCAGCAGCGCCCACCCGACTACTAGCGGCTTTACCTACGAGCAGTACTTC. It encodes CASSAHPTTSGFTYEQYF.

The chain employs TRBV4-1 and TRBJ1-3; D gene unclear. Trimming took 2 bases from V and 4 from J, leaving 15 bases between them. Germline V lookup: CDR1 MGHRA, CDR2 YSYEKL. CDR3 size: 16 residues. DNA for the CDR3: TGCGCCAGCAGCCAACCCCCGCGGGATAGGGGAAACACCATATATTTT. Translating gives CASSQPPRDRGNTIYF.

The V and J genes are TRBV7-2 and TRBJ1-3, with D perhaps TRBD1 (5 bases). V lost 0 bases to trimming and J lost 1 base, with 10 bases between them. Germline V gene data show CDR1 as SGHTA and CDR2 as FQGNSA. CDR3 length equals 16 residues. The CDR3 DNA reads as TGTGCCAGCAGCTTAGCTGTGGCAGGGTCTGGAAACACCATATATTTT. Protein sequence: CASSLAVAGSGNTIYF. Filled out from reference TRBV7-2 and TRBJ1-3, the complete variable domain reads GAGVSQSPSNKVTEKGKDVELRCDPISGHTALYWYRQSLGQGLEFLIYFQGNSAPDKSGLPSDRFSAERTGGSVSTLTIQRTQQEDSAVYLCASSLAVAGSGNTIYFGEGSWLTVV.

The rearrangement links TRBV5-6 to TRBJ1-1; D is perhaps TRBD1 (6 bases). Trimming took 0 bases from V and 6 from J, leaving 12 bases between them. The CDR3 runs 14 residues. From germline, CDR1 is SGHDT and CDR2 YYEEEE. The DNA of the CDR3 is TGTGCCAGCAGCTTGGCGTGGGCAGGGGCTGAAGCTTTCTTT. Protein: CASSLAWAGAEAFF.

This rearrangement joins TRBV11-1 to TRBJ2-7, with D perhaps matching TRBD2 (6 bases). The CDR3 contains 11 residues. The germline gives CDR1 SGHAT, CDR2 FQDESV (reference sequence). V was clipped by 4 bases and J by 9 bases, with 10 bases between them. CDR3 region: CASSSGVVQYF. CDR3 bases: TGTGCCAGCAGCTCGGGGGTAGTGCAGTACTTC.

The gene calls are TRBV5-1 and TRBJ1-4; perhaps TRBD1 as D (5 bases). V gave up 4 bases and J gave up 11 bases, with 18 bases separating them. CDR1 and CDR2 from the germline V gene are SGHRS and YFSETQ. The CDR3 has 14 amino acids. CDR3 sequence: CASSLDSAMGKLFF. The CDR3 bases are TGCGCCAGCAGCCTAGACAGCGCGATGGGGAAACTGTTTTTT.